This T cell receptor (beta chain) was profiled in a study of CD8 T cells in ankylosing spondylitis. Each CDR3 protein is one row after TCRdb ran MiXCR on the 5' RACE reads. The sample yields fewer than 250,000 distinct CDR3 sequences, more than 9% seen once. V trimming: 10 bases; J trimming: 5 bases; junction bases outside the gene matches: 3. Germline V CDR1 and CDR2: LNHNV, YYDKDF (reference sequence). There are 11 residues in the CDR3. The receptor was isolated from a male donor with ankylosing spondylitis or in good health (not recorded which). Specimen: blood, either unsorted or a sorted T cell fraction (not recorded which). This chain joins TRBV15 and TRBJ1-2, with 8 positions matching TRBD1. Here the CDR3 reads CAIGQGYGYTF. The DNA for the CDR3 is TGTGCCATCGGACAGGGTTATGGCTACACCTTC.